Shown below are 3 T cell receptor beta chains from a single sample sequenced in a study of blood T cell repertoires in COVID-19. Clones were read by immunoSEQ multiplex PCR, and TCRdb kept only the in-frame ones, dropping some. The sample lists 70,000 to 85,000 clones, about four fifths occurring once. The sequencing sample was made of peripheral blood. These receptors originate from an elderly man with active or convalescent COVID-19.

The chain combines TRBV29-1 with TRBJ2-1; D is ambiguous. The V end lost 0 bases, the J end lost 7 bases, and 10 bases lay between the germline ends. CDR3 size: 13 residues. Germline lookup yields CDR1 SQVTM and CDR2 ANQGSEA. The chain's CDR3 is CSVEDVKLNEQFF. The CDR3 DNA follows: TGCAGCGTTGAAGATGTTAAGCTGAATGAGCAGTTCTTC.

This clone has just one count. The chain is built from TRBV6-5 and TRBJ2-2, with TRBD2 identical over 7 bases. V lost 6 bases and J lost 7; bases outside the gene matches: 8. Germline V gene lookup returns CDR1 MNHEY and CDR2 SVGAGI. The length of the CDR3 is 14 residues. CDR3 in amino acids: CASRAGEEIGELFF. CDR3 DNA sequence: TGTGCCAGCAGGGCGGGAGAAGAGATCGGGGAGCTGTTTTTT.

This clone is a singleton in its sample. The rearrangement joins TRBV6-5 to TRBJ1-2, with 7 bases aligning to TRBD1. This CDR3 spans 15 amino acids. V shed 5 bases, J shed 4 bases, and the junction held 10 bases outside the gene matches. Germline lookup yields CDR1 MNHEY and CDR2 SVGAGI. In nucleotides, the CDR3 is TGTGCCAGCAGTCAGGGGGATCTAACCATCTATGGCTACACCTTC. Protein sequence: CASSQGDLTIYGYTF.